The sequence of this TCR beta chain was determined in a study of shared clonotypes between healthy human individuals. Study observations and caveats: Rarefaction gave evidence that sorted-subset sequencing remained incomplete despite large depth.

With respect to this clone: Its matching antigen is unknown.

The CDR3 totals 15 residues. Losses at the gene ends were 3 bases for V and 7 bases for J; bases not matched to a gene: 4. The germline gives CDR1 SGHTA, CDR2 FQGNSA. The input for sorted-subset replicate PCRs was around 210 ng DNA, about 29,000 T cell genomes. Here immunoSEQ multiplex PCR was the method, and the copy in TCRdb shows in-frame clones only, minus some. The sample consists of 2 million to 2.5 million clones, approximately 95% of them appearing once. The J gene is TRBJ2-1, the V gene TRBV7-2, with TRBD2 matching over 12 bases. Sample: naive CD4+ T cells from PBMCs. Subset given: CD45RA+ positively selected. This sequence originates from a man aged 18 to 35 in good health. Some clones in this sample may be carry-over from other donors' samples. The CDR3 nucleotides are TGTGCCAGCAGCTTCGGACTAGCGGGGATTAATGAGCAGTTCTTC. It specifies CASSFGLAGINEQFF.